This TCR beta chain was identified in a study of T cell repertoires in cytomegalovirus infection. Study details: CMV infection together with matching HLA type was indicated by public TCR beta signatures.

Study-wide findings and caveats: Totalled public TCR beta family frequency picked out people who carried CMV plus the relevant HLA. The response measured ex vivo was dominated by TCR beta clonotypes (HLA-C-restricted and CMV-specific).

MiXCR was run by TCRdb on the reads, yielding one entry per CDR3 protein. The data show fewer than 550,000 distinct CDR3 sequences, roughly 31% seen once. CDR1 is SGHVS and CDR2 is FNYEAQ in the germline V gene. The CDR3 sequence is 16 residues long. The V end was cut by 0 bases, the J end by 6 bases, with 14 bases between. On this clonotype: Its antigen is still unknown.

The chain joins TRBV7-6 to TRBJ1-4; D is ambiguous. The TCR sequence derives from a human donor in good health (CMV status not recorded). Some clones in this sample may be carry-over from other donors' samples. Sequenced sample: PBMCs. This chain's CDR3 is CASSLARALMDEKLFF. CDR3 in DNA: TGTGCCAGCAGCTTAGCTCGGGCACTCATGGATGAAAAACTGTTTTTT.